This T cell receptor (beta chain) appears in the sequencing data of a study of PD-1 blockade in classical Hodgkin lymphoma. About this clone itself: Its matching antigen is unknown.

Study-wide findings and caveats: Causes of the repertoire differences remain undefined, possibly disease activity or prior therapy. Newly diagnosed patients reportedly trailed healthy donors in baseline TCR diversity. Diversity in CD4+ TCRs, unlike that measured in CD8+ TCRs, had risen significantly by C4D1.

V trimming: 1 base; J trimming: 8 bases; junction bases outside the gene matches: 4. This CDR3 has 13 residues. CDR1 is SGHAT and CDR2 is FQNNGV in the germline V gene. Each of the patients experienced relapse following autologous stem cell transplantation, and their brentuximab vedotin exposure differed. Some clones are missing from TCRdb's copy, which holds only in-frame ones; the method was immunoSEQ multiplex PCR. The sample consists of tens of thousands of clones, about 71% of them appearing once. Sequencing was performed on peripheral blood mononuclear cells (PBMCs), taken at baseline. The sequence came from a human donor with classical Hodgkin lymphoma. The chain employs TRBV11-2 and TRBJ1-1, with 7 bases fitting TRBD1. In DNA, the CDR3 is TGTGCCAGCAGCTTAGTACAGGGGTTGGAAGCTTTCTTT. Protein product: CASSLVQGLEAFF.